This T cell receptor (beta chain) came from a study of blood T cells in healthy people across ages. This clonotype was counted only a few times. Then a second PCR, running roughly 7 to 11 cycles, was carried out with a sample-barcoded 5' primer and a J-beta primer mix. A tag from a template-switch adaptor with 12 random nucleotides marked each cDNA molecule. MiXCR was run by TCRdb on the 5' RACE reads, yielding one entry per CDR3 protein. The sample gives more than 650,000 distinct CDR3 sequences, about a quarter of which show up once; around 3% is in the top ten. Healthy individuals of Caucasian origin from Russia, aged about 6 to 95, served as donors. These same records also appear under a second study, on T cells of mothers and their children. That publication notes: Researchers report slightly higher, though non-significant, overlap in related mother-child pairs than in unrelated pairs.

The specimen sequenced was blood. The TCR was taken from a boy aged 5-17 years in good health.

In DNA, the CDR3 is TGTGCCACCAGCCCCGGGTCCCCTTCCTACGAGCAGTACTTC. It specifies CATSPGSPSYEQYF. V usage is TRBV24-1 and J usage is TRBJ2-7; D is undetermined. Germline loops: CDR1 KGHDR, CDR2 SFDVKD. Between the trimmed V and J ends, which lost 7 bases and 1 base, there was a span of 13 bases. CDR3 size: 14 residues.